The T cell receptor (beta chain) under discussion was sequenced for a study of T cells after yellow fever vaccination. Ten or more counts support this clonotype. Its antigen is not identified. Germline V gene data show CDR1 as MNHEY and CDR2 as SVGAGI. This CDR3 has 13 amino acids. V lost 2 bases and J 7 bases, leaving 9 bases between the germline ends. Study results and limitations: Bulk-population clonotypes that are abundant could appear as contaminants in FACS-sorted repertoires. Clonotypes appearing in both CD4 and CD8 compartments existed, and their share was small. A weaker but faster secondary response was observed, peaking on day 5 versus 15.

TCR cDNA, made by 5'RACE template switching, carried an added universal primer site and UMIs. Via MiXCR, TCRdb re-called the 5' RACE reads, giving one row per CDR3 protein. Of about 300,000 distinct CDR3 sequences in the sample, around 9.3% were seen once. Source: CD4+ T cells sorted from PBMCs, taken 5 days after the yellow fever booster vaccination. The clonotype originates from a man in his late teens or twenties who received the YFV17D yellow fever vaccine. This rearrangement joins TRBV6-5 to TRBJ1-5; TRBD1 might be the D (5 bases). CDR3 amino acids: CASSYGREQPQHF. The CDR3, as DNA: TGTGCCAGCAGTTACGGCAGGGAACAGCCCCAGCATTTT.